Listed below are T cell receptor beta chains from one sample, sequenced in a study of shared clonotypes between healthy human individuals. Sequencing was performed with immunoSEQ multiplex PCR; in TCRdb, only in-frame clones are kept and a portion is missing. This table has about 1.5 million clones, 95% to 97% appearing once. Sequencing was performed on naive CD4+ T cells sorted from blood. All receptors derive from a man aged 30 to 45 in good health. The conserved cysteine and the conserved F or W are not part of the CDR3 here. Fields, in order: V gene, J gene, CDR3 protein.

TRBV10-2,TRBJ2-4,ASSEYVAGGVGAKNIQY
TRBV28,TRBJ2-7,ASSTGPFREQY
TRBV7-8,TRBJ2-5,ASSTRAGGRAETQY
TRBV6-5,TRBJ1-5,ASSEGSQPQH
TRBV27,TRBJ2-5,ASKTGPGTQY
TRBV15,TRBJ2-7,ATSREWGQIAYEQY
TRBV10-1,TRBJ1-1,ASSDSGRGTEAF
TRBV7-9,TRBJ2-7,ASSWGENYEQY
TRBV9,TRBJ2-1,ASSVSGGTLRNEQF
TRBV18,TRBJ2-4,ASSQLPTGDLAKNIQY
TRBV18,TRBJ1-2,ASSPASIGRYGYT
TRBV5-4,TRBJ2-1,ASSPGLQALYNEQF
TRBV4-1,TRBJ1-5,ASSQLPFNQPQH
TRBV6-1,TRBJ2-1,ASREKWEQF
TRBV11-2,TRBJ1-3,ASGPVGRGISGNTIY
TRBV5-1,TRBJ2-6,ASSLGAASSGANVLT
TRBV2,TRBJ2-1,ASSEAQGSSYNEQF
TRBV19,TRBJ2-7,ASSRPLGGTYEQY
TRBV5-1,TRBJ2-5,ASNDPAIGETQY
TRBV27,TRBJ2-3,ASRSMGSTDTQY
TRBV5-1,TRBJ2-5,ASSFRLAGDGETQY
TRBV6-5,TRBJ1-3,ASSFSPSSGNTIY
TRBV7-2,TRBJ2-2,ASSLVAPGWPGELF
TRBV28,TRBJ2-7,ASSLGRDHSYEQY
TRBV25-1,TRBJ1-2,ASSDPGQANYGYT
TRBV15,TRBJ1-5,ATSRSRNQPQH
TRBV7-7,TRBJ2-2,ASSLVDTGELF
TRBV6-4,TRBJ1-4,ASSSERTGPYNEKLF
TRBV5-1,TRBJ2-5,ASSLKRGSETQY
TRBV27,TRBJ2-1,ASSVDRSSYNEQF
TRBV5-1,TRBJ2-2,ASSPQDTGELF
TRBV6-1,TRBJ1-1,ASSGYTEAF
TRBV14,TRBJ2-1,ASSRPGLPYNEQF
TRBV9,TRBJ2-1,ASSPVGRGRYNEQF
TRBV28,TRBJ2-1,ASRETGGDYNEQF
TRBV6-5,TRBJ1-1,ASSPEPGENTEAF
TRBV5-4,TRBJ2-2,ASSGVAGGTTGELF
TRBV15,TRBJ1-6,ATSSGDSRNSPLH
TRBV19,TRBJ1-1,ASSTTGSLENTEAF
TRBV7-9,TRBJ2-7,ASSPFKGVGEQY
TRBV6-6,TRBJ1-4,ASSSLRGANEKLF
TRBV27,TRBJ2-1,ASSFSVSVEQF
TRBV19,TRBJ1-5,ASSIVHEYLMAQH
TRBV7-3,TRBJ2-2,ASRLSPGELF
TRBV11-2,TRBJ2-3,ASTRTATDTQY
TRBV14,TRBJ2-3,ASSQDRASGTQY
TRBV5-1,TRBJ1-4,ASSLAGRQGFEKLF
TRBV5-1,TRBJ2-7,ASTTIGRERGHEQY
TRBV7-3,TRBJ2-6,ASSLGGVRTSGANVLT
TRBV15,TRBJ2-7,ATSMSGTASYEQY
TRBV7-2,TRBJ1-3,ASSFSASGNTIY
TRBV7-9,TRBJ2-5,ASSFLAGVSETQY
TRBV4-1,TRBJ1-4,ASSQGVTEKLF
TRBV28,TRBJ2-7,ASSSLAGSSQQY
TRBV5-1,TRBJ1-1,ASSLGHNTEAF
TRBV6-1,TRBJ2-7,ASNSFWGEQY
TRBV28,TRBJ1-3,ASSRDFSGNTIY
TRBV7-8,TRBJ1-2,ASSSYTDRGLRGYT
TRBV29-1,TRBJ1-2,SVEGGVYGYT